Below, 21 T cell receptor beta chains from the same sample are listed, as sequenced in a study of early T cells in non-severe SARS-CoV-2 infection. MiXCR, applied by TCRdb to the 5' RACE reads, yields one record per CDR3 protein. Altogether 95,000 to 150,000 distinct CDR3 sequences are present, under 15% being singletons, with the ten largest covering 20% to 25%. The sequenced sample consisted of whole blood. These receptors were collected from an adult who was a healthcare worker with PCR-confirmed SARS-CoV-2 infection or an uninfected control (not recorded which).

The chain uses TRBV30 and TRBJ1-1; D is undetermined. The V gene's germline CDR1 is GTSNPN and CDR2 SVGIG (reference sequence). Trimming stripped 1 base from V and 4 bases from J, with 16 bases between. This CDR3 comprises 15 residues. The CDR3 bases are TGTGCCTGGAGTGACTTAACACGGGTCGGCACTGAAGCTTTCTTT. Its translation is CAWSDLTRVGTEAFF.

This clonotype was observed a few times. The chain couples TRBV3-1 to TRBJ2-2, with D possibly matching TRBD2 (5 bases). Trimming cost V 1 base and J 5 bases, with 14 bases left between them. This CDR3 is built from 16 residues. CDR1 is LGHDT, CDR2 YNNKEL, per germline (reference sequence). As DNA, the CDR3 is TGTGCCAGCAGCCAAGTTAACCTTGGAGGAACCGGGGAGCTGTTTTTT. Protein product: CASSQVNLGGTGELFF. The variable domain in full, with the rest retrieved from reference TRBV3-1 and TRBJ2-2, is DTAVSQTPKYLVTQMGNDKSIKCEQNLGHDTMYWYKQDSKKFLKIMFSYNNKELIINETVPNRFSPKSPDKAHLNLHINSLELGDSAVYFCASSQVNLGGTGELFFGEGSRLTVL.

The chain employs TRBV9 and TRBJ2-2; D is undetermined. The CDR3 runs to 14 residues. V was shortened by 1 base and J by 1 base, with 5 bases between the two germline ends. Germline assignment: CDR1 SGDLS and CDR2 YYNGEE. The CDR3 loop reads CASSVRENTGELFF. CDR3 DNA: TGTGCCAGCAGCGTAAGAGAGAACACCGGGGAGCTGTTTTTT. The variable domain in full, completed from reference TRBV9 and TRBJ2-2, reads DSGVTQTPKHLITATGQRVTLRCSPRSGDLSVYWYQQSLDQGLQFLIQYYNGEERAKGNILERFSAQQFPDLHSELNLSSLELGDSALYFCASSVRENTGELFFGEGSRLTVL.

This clonotype has a count of ten or more. This chain connects TRBV20-1 to TRBJ2-3, with 8 nucleotides matching TRBD2. V dropped 3 bases and J dropped 7; count of bases not matched to a gene: 9. The CDR3 is made up of 14 amino acids. Germline lookup yields CDR1 DFQATT and CDR2 SNEGSKA (reference sequence). Written as DNA, the CDR3 is TGCAGTGCTAGCCGGGCGGGGGGTAAAAATACGCAGTATTTT. Its protein product is CSASRAGGKNTQYF.

The sample holds a few counts of this clonotype. The chain uses TRBV20-1 and TRBJ2-5, with 8 bases matching TRBD2. V lost 3 bases to trimming and J lost 2 bases; unmatched junction nucleotides: 5. The CDR3 is made up of 14 amino acids. Looked up from germline, CDR1 is DFQATT and CDR2 is SNEGSKA (reference sequence). CDR3 coding DNA: TGCAGTGCTAGTCCCAGCGGGGGACAAGAGACCCAGTACTTC. Its protein product is CSASPSGGQETQYF.

This chain links TRBV2 with TRBJ2-3; unclear D gene. V dropped 8 bases and J dropped 2 bases, with 17 bases sitting between them. Per germline, CDR1 SNHLY and CDR2 FYNNEI. The CDR3 is 15 amino acids. Here the CDR3 DNA reads TGTGCCAGCCAGCTAGGGCCCCGGAACACAGATACGCAGTATTTT. It codes for CASQLGPRNTDTQYF.

This clonotype was found a few times. This chain uses TRBV29-1 with TRBJ2-7; 12 nucleotides align to TRBD2. This CDR3 is built from 13 residues. V shed 7 bases, J shed 4 bases, and the junction held 5 bases outside the gene matches. CDR1 is SQVTM and CDR2 is ANQGSEA in the germline V gene. The CDR3 spells CSAETSGGYEQYF. CDR3 coding DNA: TGCAGCGCCGAGACTAGCGGGGGTTACGAGCAGTACTTC.

This clonotype has at least ten counts. The chain couples TRBV10-3 to TRBJ2-5, with TRBD2 as a possible D gene (6 bases). Germline CDR1 reads ENHRY; CDR2 reads SYGVKD. V shed 6 bases and J shed 0 bases, with 8 bases lying between them. CDR3 length: 13 residues. CDR3 region: CAISGGYQETQYF. The CDR3 nucleotides read TGTGCCATCAGCGGGGGTTACCAAGAGACCCAGTACTTC.

At least ten counts were recorded for this clonotype. The V and J genes are TRBV19 and TRBJ2-1; the D is unclear. Trimming pared 4 bases from V and 14 bases from J, leaving 12 bases between. This CDR3 spans 11 amino acids. Germline lookup yields CDR1 LNHDA and CDR2 SQIVND (reference sequence). CDR3 coding DNA: TGTGCCAGTAGTAATACCGCTTTGAAGTTCTTC. Its translation is CASSNTALKFF.

The chain uses TRBV19 and TRBJ2-3, with D tentatively TRBD2 (6 bases). Germline values: CDR1 LNHDA, CDR2 SQIVND (reference sequence). CDR3 length equals 15 residues. V was shortened by 5 bases and J by 6 bases, with 18 bases between the two germline ends. This CDR3 reads CASSRARGEEDTQYF. Written as DNA, the CDR3 is TGTGCCAGTAGTCGAGCCCGCGGGGAGGAGGATACGCAGTATTTT.

The V gene is TRBV11-2, the J gene TRBJ1-6, with no clear D. The CDR3 totals 15 residues. Trimming removed 3 bases at V and 9 bases at J, with 15 bases between. CDR1 and CDR2 (germline): SGHAT, FQNNGV. CDR3 bases: TGTGCCAGCAGCTTGGGGATGGGCAGAGGTTCACCCCTCCACTTT. Translated, it gives CASSLGMGRGSPLHF.

The CDR3 DNA sequence: TGTGCCTGTAAGGCCGGCAGCGGCGGCTACACCTTC. Encoded protein: CACKAGSGGYTF. The chain combines TRBV12-3 or TRBV12-4 with TRBJ1-2; the D is unclear. CDR3 length: 12 amino acids. V was clipped by 11 bases and J by 8 bases, with 18 bases between them.

The rearrangement uses TRBV29-1 and TRBJ2-2; 9 nucleotides match TRBD1. In germline, CDR1 is SQVTM, CDR2 ANQGSEA. V lost 7 bases to trimming and J lost 6 bases; unmatched junction nucleotides: 12. There are 15 residues in the CDR3. In nucleotides, the CDR3 is TGCAGCGACAGTCCCGGACAGGGGTATTCCGGGGAGCTGTTTTTT. Translated, it gives CSDSPGQGYSGELFF.

The chain employs TRBV12-3 or TRBV12-4 and TRBJ1-4, with a possible D match to TRBD1 (6 bases). The CDR3 runs to 13 residues. V was trimmed by 7 bases and J by 4 bases, leaving 10 bases between them. CDR3 region: CASTGGFNEKLFF. CDR3 sequence (DNA): TGTGCCAGCACCGGGGGCTTTAATGAAAAACTGTTTTTT.

The rearrangement links TRBV3-1 to TRBJ1-4, with 9 bases fitting TRBD1. V dropped 3 bases and J dropped 8; count of bases not matched to a gene: 4. Germline V CDR1 and CDR2: LGHDT, YNNKEL (reference sequence). The CDR3 totals 14 residues. The CDR3 DNA is TGTGCCAGCAGCCATCGGGACAGGGAAGAAAAACTGTTTTTT. Protein: CASSHRDREEKLFF.

V gene TRBV7-2 combines with J gene TRBJ1-1; perhaps TRBD1 as D (6 bases). Trimming cost V 2 bases and J 2 bases, with 12 bases left between them. This CDR3 contains 15 residues. Looked up from germline, CDR1 is SGHTA and CDR2 is FQGNSA. In nucleotides, the CDR3 is TGTGCCAGCAGCTTATTCGGGACACTTAACACTGAAGCTTTCTTT. It encodes CASSLFGTLNTEAFF.

This clonotype was detected only once. The chain has TRBV6-5 and TRBJ2-7; D may be TRBD1 (6 bases). Germline CDR1 MNHEY, CDR2 SVGAGI. The CDR3 contains 13 residues. The V gene lost 6 bases and the J gene lost 3 bases, with 12 bases spanning the gap. DNA for the CDR3: TGTGCCAGCAGACCCGGACAGATCTACGAGCAGTACTTC. Residues: CASRPGQIYEQYF.

This rearrangement joins TRBV12-5 to TRBJ2-1; weak D call: TRBD1 (5 bases). CDR3 length: 15 amino acids. Germline V gives CDR1 LGHNT, CDR2 FRNRAP. V was pared by 6 bases and J by 8 bases, with 20 bases between. The CDR3 DNA sequence: TGTGCTAGTGGACTCTGGACAAGGAAGAAGGATGAGCAGTTCTTC. Protein product: CASGLWTRKKDEQFF.

This chain uses TRBV10-3 with TRBJ2-1, with 8 bases identical to TRBD2. Germline CDR1 and CDR2: ENHRY and SYGVKD. The V gene end was trimmed by 6 bases and the J gene end by 6 bases; junction bases not matched to a gene: 10. The CDR3 extends over 15 amino acids. CDR3 loop: CAISALAGSPNEQFF. The CDR3 DNA is TGTGCCATCAGCGCCTTAGCGGGGTCACCCAATGAGCAGTTCTTC.

This clonotype was picked up a small number of times. The V call is TRBV19, the J call TRBJ1-1; a possible D gene is TRBD1 (5 bases). The CDR3 length is 14 residues. Trimming removed 3 bases from V and 3 bases from J, with 11 bases in between. Looked up from germline, CDR1 is LNHDA and CDR2 is SQIVND (reference sequence). The CDR3 sequence: CASSMRGVDTEAFF. CDR3 DNA sequence: TGTGCCAGTAGTATGCGAGGGGTGGACACTGAAGCTTTCTTT.

This clonotype was picked up a small number of times. The chain recombines TRBV5-1 with TRBJ2-2; 10 nucleotides align to TRBD1. The junction had 7 bases not matched to a gene; V was cut back by 4 bases and J by 4 bases. The CDR3 runs to 16 residues. CDR1 is SGHRS and CDR2 is YFSETQ in the germline V gene. The DNA for the CDR3 is TGCGCCAGCAGCCCTCGACAGGGGGCGGGCACCGGGGAGCTGTTTTTT. Its translation: CASSPRQGAGTGELFF.